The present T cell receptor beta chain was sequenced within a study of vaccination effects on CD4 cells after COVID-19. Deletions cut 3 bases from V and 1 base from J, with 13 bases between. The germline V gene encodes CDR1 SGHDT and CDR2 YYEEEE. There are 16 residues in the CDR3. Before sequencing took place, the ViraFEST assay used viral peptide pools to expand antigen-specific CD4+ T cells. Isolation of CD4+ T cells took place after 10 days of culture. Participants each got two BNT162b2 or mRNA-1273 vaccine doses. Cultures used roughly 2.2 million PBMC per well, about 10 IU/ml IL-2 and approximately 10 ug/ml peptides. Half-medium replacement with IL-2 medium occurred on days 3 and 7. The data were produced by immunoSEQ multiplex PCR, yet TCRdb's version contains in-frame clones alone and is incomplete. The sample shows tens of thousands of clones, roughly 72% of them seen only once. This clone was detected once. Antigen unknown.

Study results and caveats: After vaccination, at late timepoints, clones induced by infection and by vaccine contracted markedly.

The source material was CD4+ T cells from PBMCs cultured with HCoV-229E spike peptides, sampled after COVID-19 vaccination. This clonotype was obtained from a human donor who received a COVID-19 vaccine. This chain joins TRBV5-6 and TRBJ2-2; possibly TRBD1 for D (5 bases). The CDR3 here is CASSSVKGENTGELFF. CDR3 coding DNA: TGTGCCAGCAGCTCCGTAAAAGGGGAGAACACCGGGGAGCTGTTTTTT.